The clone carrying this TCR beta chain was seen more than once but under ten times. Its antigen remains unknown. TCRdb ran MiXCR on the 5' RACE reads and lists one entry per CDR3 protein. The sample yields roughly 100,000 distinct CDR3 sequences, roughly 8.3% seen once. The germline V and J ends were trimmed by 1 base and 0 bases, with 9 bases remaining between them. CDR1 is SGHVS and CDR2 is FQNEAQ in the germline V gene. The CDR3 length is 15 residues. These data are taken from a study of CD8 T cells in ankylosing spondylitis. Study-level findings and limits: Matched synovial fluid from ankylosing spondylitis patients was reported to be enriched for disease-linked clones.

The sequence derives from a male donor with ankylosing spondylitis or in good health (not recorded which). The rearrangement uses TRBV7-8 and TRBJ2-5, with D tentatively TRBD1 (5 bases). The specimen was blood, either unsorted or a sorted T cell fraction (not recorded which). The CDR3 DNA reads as TGTGCCAGCAGCTTAGGGACACCTTACCAAGAGACCCAGTACTTC. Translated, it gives CASSLGTPYQETQYF.